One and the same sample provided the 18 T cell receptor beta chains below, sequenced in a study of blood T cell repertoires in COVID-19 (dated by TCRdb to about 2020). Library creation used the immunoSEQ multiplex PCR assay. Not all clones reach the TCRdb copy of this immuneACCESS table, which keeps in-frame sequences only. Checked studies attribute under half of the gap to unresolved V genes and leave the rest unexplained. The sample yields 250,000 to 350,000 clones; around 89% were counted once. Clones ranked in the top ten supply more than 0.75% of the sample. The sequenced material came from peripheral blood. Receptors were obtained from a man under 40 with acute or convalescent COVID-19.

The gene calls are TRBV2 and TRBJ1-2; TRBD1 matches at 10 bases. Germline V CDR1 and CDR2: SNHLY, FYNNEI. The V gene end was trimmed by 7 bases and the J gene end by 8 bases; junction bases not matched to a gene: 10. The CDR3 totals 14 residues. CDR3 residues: CASMEDRGRRGYTF. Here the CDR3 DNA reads TGTGCCAGCATGGAAGACAGGGGGCGGAGGGGCTACACCTTC.

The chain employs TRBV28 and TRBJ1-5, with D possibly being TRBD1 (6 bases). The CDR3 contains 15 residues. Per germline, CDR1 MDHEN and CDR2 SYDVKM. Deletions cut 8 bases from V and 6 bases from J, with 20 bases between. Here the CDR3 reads CASQDQGPRFQPQHF. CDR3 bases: TGTGCCAGCCAAGACCAGGGGCCGCGGTTTCAGCCCCAGCATTTT.

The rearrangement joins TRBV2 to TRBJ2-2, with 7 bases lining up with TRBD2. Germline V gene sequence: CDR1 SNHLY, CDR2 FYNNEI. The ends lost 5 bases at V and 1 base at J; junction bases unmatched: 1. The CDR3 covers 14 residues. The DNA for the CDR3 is TGTGCCAGCAGTCGCGGGAGGAACACCGGGGAGCTGTTTTTT. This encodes CASSRGRNTGELFF.

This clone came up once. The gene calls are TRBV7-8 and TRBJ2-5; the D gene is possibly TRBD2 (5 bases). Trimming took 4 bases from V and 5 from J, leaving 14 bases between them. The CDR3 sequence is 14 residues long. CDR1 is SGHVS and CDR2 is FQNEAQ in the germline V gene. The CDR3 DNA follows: TGTGCCAGCAGCTACTTTATCAGGAGGGAGACCCAGTACTTC. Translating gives CASSYFIRRETQYF.

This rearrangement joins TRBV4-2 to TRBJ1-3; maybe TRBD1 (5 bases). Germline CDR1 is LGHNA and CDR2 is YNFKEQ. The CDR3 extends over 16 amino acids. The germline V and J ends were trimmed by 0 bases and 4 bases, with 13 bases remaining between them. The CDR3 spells CASSQDLGARGNTIYF. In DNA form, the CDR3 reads TGTGCCAGCAGCCAAGATCTAGGGGCTAGAGGAAACACCATATATTTT.

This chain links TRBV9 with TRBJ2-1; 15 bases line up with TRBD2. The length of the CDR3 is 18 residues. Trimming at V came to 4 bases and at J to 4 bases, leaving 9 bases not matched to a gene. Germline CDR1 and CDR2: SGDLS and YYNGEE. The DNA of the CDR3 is TGTGCCAGCAGCCGAGGACTAGCGGGGGGGCCCTGGTACAATGAGCAGTTCTTC. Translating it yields CASSRGLAGGPWYNEQFF.

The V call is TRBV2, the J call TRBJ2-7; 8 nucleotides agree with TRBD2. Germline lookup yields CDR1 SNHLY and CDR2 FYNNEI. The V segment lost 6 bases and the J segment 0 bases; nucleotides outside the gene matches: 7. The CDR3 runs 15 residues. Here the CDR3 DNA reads TGTGCCAGCAGGGGGACTAGGTCGAGCTCCTACGAGCAGTACTTC. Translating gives CASRGTRSSSYEQYF. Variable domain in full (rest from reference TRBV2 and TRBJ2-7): EPEVTQTPSHQVTQMGQEVILRCVPISNHLYFYWYRQILGQKVEFLVSFYNNEISEKSEIFDDQFSVERPDGSNFTLKIRSTKLEDSAMYFCASRGTRSSSYEQYFGPGTRLTVT.

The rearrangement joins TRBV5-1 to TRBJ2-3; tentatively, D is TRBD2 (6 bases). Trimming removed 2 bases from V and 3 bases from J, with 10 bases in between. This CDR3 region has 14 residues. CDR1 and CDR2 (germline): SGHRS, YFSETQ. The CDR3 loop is CASSLLALTDTQYF. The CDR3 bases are TGCGCCAGCAGCTTACTAGCTCTTACAGATACGCAGTATTTT.

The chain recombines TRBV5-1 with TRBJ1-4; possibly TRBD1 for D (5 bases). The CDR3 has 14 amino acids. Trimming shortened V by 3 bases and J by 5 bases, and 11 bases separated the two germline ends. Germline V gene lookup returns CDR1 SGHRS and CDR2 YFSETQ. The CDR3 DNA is TGCGCCAGCAGCTGGGGCGGGGGAAATGAAAAACTGTTTTTT. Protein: CASSWGGGNEKLFF.

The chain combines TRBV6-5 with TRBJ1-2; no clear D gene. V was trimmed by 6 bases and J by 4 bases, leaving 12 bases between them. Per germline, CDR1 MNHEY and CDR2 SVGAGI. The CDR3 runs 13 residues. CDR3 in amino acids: CASRTGIFYGYTF. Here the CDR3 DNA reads TGTGCCAGCAGAACGGGGATTTTCTATGGCTACACCTTC.

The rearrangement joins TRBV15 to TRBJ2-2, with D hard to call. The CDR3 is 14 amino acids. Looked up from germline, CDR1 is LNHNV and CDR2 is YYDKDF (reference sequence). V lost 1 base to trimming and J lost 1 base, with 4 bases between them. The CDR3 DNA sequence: TGTGCCACCAGCAGAGCCAGGAACACCGGGGAGCTGTTTTTT. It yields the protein CATSRARNTGELFF. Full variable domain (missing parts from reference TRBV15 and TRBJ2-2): DAMVIQNPRYQVTQFGKPVTLSCSQTLNHNVMYWYQQKSSQAPKLLFHYYDKDFNNEADTPDNFQSRRPNTSFCFLDIRSPGLGDTAMYLCATSRARNTGELFFGEGSRLTVL.

The DNA of the CDR3 is TGCAGAGATCCGGGACACCCTCGCCACGAGCAGTACTTC. Protein product: CRDPGHPRHEQYF. J is TRBJ2-7 and V is TRBV29-1; D is possibly TRBD1 (6 bases). This CDR3 comprises 13 residues. Germline CDR1 reads SQVTM; CDR2 reads ANQGSEA.

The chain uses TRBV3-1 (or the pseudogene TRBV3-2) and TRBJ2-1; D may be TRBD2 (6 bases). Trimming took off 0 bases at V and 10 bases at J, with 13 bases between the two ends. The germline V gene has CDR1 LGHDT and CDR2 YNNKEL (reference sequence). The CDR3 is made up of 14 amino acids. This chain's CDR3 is CASSQDIREAEQFF. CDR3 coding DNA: TGTGCCAGCAGCCAAGATATAAGGGAGGCAGAGCAGTTCTTC.

CDR3 coding DNA: TGTGCCAGCAGACTCGACAGGGGTTTTAATGAAAAACTGTTTTTT. Residues: CASRLDRGFNEKLFF. The rearrangement uses TRBV28 and TRBJ1-4; the match to TRBD1 covers 8 bases. With V trimmed by 6 bases and J by 4 bases, 7 bases remained unmatched. Germline V gives CDR1 MDHEN, CDR2 SYDVKM. The CDR3 totals 15 residues.

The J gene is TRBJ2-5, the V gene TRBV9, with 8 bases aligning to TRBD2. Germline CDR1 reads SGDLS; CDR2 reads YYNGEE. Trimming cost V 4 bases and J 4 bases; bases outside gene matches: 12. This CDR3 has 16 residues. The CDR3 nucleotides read TGTGCCAGCAGCTCCCAAGGCACGGGAGGGAGAGAGACCCAGTACTTC. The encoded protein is CASSSQGTGGRETQYF.

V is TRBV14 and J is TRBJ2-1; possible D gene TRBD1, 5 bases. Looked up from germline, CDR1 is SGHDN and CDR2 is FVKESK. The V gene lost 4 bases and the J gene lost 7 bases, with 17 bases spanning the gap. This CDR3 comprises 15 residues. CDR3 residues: CASSPTATGINEQFF. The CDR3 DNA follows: TGTGCCAGCAGCCCGACAGCTACAGGAATTAATGAGCAGTTCTTC.

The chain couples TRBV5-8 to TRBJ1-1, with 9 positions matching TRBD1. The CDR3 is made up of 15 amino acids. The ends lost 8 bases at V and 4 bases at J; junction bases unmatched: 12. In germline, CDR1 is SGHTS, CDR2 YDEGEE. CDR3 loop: CASARSRQGGTEAFF. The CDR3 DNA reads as TGTGCCAGTGCACGATCTCGACAGGGGGGCACTGAAGCTTTCTTT.

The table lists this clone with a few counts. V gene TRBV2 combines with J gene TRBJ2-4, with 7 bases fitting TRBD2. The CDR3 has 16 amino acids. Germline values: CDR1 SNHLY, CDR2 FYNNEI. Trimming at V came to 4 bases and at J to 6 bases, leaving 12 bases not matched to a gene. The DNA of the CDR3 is TGTGCCAGCAGTGGGTTGGGGGGAGGGATCGGAAACATTCAGTACTTC. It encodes CASSGLGGGIGNIQYF.